These 17 T cell receptor beta chains came from one sample sequenced in a study of shared clonotypes between healthy human individuals. Repertoires were generated with immunoSEQ multiplex PCR, while TCRdb's copy carries only in-frame clones and drops some. Of millions of clones listed, roughly nine tenths are singletons. The sample consisted of naive CD4+ T cells sorted from blood. As to subset: CD45RA+ positively selected. Receptor source: a man aged 18 to 30 in good health.

V gene TRBV20-1 combines with J gene TRBJ1-1; D is unclear. This CDR3 region has 11 residues. Deletions cut 7 bases from V and 2 bases from J, with 8 bases between. In germline, CDR1 is DFQATT, CDR2 SNEGSKA (reference sequence). The CDR3 region is CSVEDNTEAFF. As DNA, the CDR3 is TGCAGTGTGGAAGATAACACTGAAGCTTTCTTT.

The gene calls are TRBV27 and TRBJ1-2; 7 bases agree with TRBD1. The V gene end was trimmed by 5 bases and the J gene end by 4 bases; junction bases not matched to a gene: 7. The CDR3 is made up of 14 amino acids. Germline V gives CDR1 MNHEY, CDR2 SMNVEV (reference sequence). Written as DNA, the CDR3 is TGTGCCAGCAGTCAGACAGGGCTTTTCTATGGCTACACCTTC. Translated: CASSQTGLFYGYTF.

This chain's CDR3 is CASGLAQKDTRTTDTQYF. As DNA, the CDR3 is TGTGCTAGTGGTTTGGCTCAGAAGGACACCAGAACCACAGATACGCAGTATTTT. The rearrangement links TRBV12-5 to TRBJ2-3, with a tentative D call TRBD1 (5 bases). With 1 base removed from V and 2 bases from J, the gap between germline ends came to 19 bases. Germline CDR1 and CDR2: LGHNT and FRNRAP. The CDR3 has 18 amino acids.

As for this clone: At one of its ends the junction is not consistent with the germline gene, which may arise from a read error. The V and J genes are TRBV7-7 and TRBJ2-1; the match to TRBD2 covers 9 bases. Germline CDR1 reads SSHAT; CDR2 reads FNYEAQ (reference sequence). There are 15 residues in the CDR3. The CDR3 nucleotides read TGTGCTAGCAGCTTAGACCCCATAGCGGGGGCCCGGCAGTTCTTC. Translation gives CASSLDPIAGARQFF.

In regard to this clone: This specimen includes other DNA sequences encoding the same CDR3. The chain has TRBV7-2 and TRBJ2-3, with 10 positions matching TRBD1. V dropped 5 bases and J dropped 0; count of bases not matched to a gene: 5. CDR1 is SGHTA and CDR2 is FQGNSA in the germline V gene. The CDR3 runs 16 residues. The CDR3 here is CASSLGDRGSTDTQYF. The CDR3 DNA reads as TGTGCCAGCAGCCTAGGGGACAGGGGAAGCACAGATACGCAGTATTTT.

As regards this clone: This specimen includes other DNA sequences encoding the same CDR3. CDR3 coding DNA: TGTGCCAGCAGTTACTCCGACACGGGCGGCTATGGCTACACCTTC. Residues: CASSYSDTGGYGYTF. V and J are TRBV6-6 and TRBJ1-2; D is uncertain. The CDR3 is made up of 15 amino acids. The V end was cut by 0 bases, the J end by 4 bases, with 12 bases between. Per the germline V gene, CDR1 is MNHNY and CDR2 is SVGAGI (reference sequence).

Comment on this clone: This CDR3 is also generated by other DNA sequences in the sample. J is TRBJ1-1 and V is TRBV30; the D gene is possibly TRBD1 (5 bases). The CDR3 is 12 amino acids. The germline CDR1 and CDR2 sequences are GTSNPN and SVGIG (reference sequence). The CDR3 protein is CACRAWGTEAFF. The CDR3 nucleotides are TGTGCTTGCAGGGCGTGGGGCACTGAAGCTTTCTTT.

The J gene is TRBJ1-5, the V gene TRBV27, with D possibly TRBD1 on 6 matching bases. The V and J ends lost 4 bases and 6 bases respectively, with 19 bases between them. CDR1 is MNHEY and CDR2 is SMNVEV in the germline V gene (reference sequence). This CDR3 spans 16 amino acids. The CDR3 DNA reads TGTGCCAGCAGTTCAGGGGAAGGGAGGCTTGGTCAGCCCCAGCATTTT. This sequence encodes CASSSGEGRLGQPQHF.

This clone was detected only a few times. Additional DNA sequences in this sample encode the identical CDR3. The J gene is TRBJ1-6, the V gene TRBV6-5; D not resolved. Germline CDR1 and CDR2: MNHEY and SVGAGI. This CDR3 contains 14 residues. The V and J ends lost 5 bases and 5 bases respectively, with 10 bases between them. CDR3 region: CASSGTGNNSPLHF. Written as DNA, the CDR3 is TGTGCCAGCAGTGGAACGGGAAATAATTCACCCCTCCACTTT.

The rearrangement links TRBV19 to TRBJ2-5; either TRBD1 or TRBD2 may supply D (5 bases each). Trimming removed 2 bases at V and 2 bases at J, with 9 bases between. Germline values: CDR1 LNHDA, CDR2 SQIVND (reference sequence). The CDR3 has 14 residues. The CDR3 loop reads CASSIWDRQETQYF. CDR3 DNA: TGTGCCAGTAGTATATGGGACCGGCAAGAGACCCAGTACTTC.

The chain links TRBV6-5 to TRBJ1-2, with TRBD1 identical over 10 bases. The CDR3 is made up of 15 amino acids. Losses at the gene ends were 2 bases for V and 5 bases for J; bases not matched to a gene: 5. CDR1 MNHEY and CDR2 SVGAGI come from the germline V gene. The CDR3 region has the DNA TGTGCCAGCAGTTACGGGGACAGGGGATCGTATGGCTACACCTTC. It is translated as CASSYGDRGSYGYTF.

The rearrangement uses TRBV5-5 and TRBJ2-2, with no clear D. The germline CDR1 and CDR2 sequences are SGHKS and YYEKEE (reference sequence). This CDR3 has 12 amino acids. Trimming left V 4 bases short and J 8 bases short, with 9 bases between. CDR3 DNA sequence: TGTGCCAGCAGCAAAAGCTGGGGGGAGCTGTTTTTT. Its protein is CASSKSWGELFF.

J is TRBJ2-1 and V is TRBV5-1, with 8 bases that match TRBD2. The germline V gene encodes CDR1 SGHRS and CDR2 YFSETQ. V lost 10 bases to trimming and J lost 6 bases; unmatched junction nucleotides: 12. The CDR3 length is 14 residues. CDR3 nucleotides: TGCGCCGGAAGTAGCGGGGAGAATTCCAATGAGCAGTTCTTC. This sequence encodes CAGSSGENSNEQFF.

DNA for the CDR3: TGTGCCAGCAATTTGAGTCCGGACAGACTAGGAGGGGACTACGAGCAGTACTTC. Translated: CASNLSPDRLGGDYEQYF. The chain joins TRBV28 to TRBJ2-7, with D tentatively TRBD1 or TRBD2 (6 bases each). The length of the CDR3 is 18 residues. V was trimmed by 7 bases and J by 3 bases, leaving 28 bases between them. Germline V gene sequence: CDR1 MDHEN, CDR2 SYDVKM.

The chain joins TRBV6-1 to TRBJ1-4; D call uncertain. CDR1 is MNHNS, CDR2 SASEGT, per germline. This CDR3 is built from 14 residues. Trimming removed 10 bases at V and 2 bases at J, with 14 bases between. DNA of the CDR3: TGTGCCACCCGGAGGGAGACTACTAATGAAAAACTGTTTTTT. As protein: CATRRETTNEKLFF.

This chain links TRBV19 with TRBJ2-1; 9 nucleotides line up with TRBD1. The germline V gene encodes CDR1 LNHDA and CDR2 SQIVND (reference sequence). CDR3 length equals 12 residues. J lost 9 bases, V lost 6 bases, and 3 bases had no gene match. The CDR3 coding sequence is TGTGCCAGTAGAACAGGGGGCTTTGAGCAGTTCTTC. Protein: CASRTGGFEQFF.

The V call is TRBV5-1, the J call TRBJ2-2; TRBD1 agrees at 8 bases. CDR3 length: 14 residues. J lost 7 bases, V lost 3 bases, and 5 bases had no gene match. Germline CDR1 reads SGHRS; CDR2 reads YFSETQ. This chain's CDR3 is CASSSTGGIGELFF. CDR3 DNA sequence: TGCGCCAGCAGCTCCACAGGGGGGATCGGGGAGCTGTTTTTT.